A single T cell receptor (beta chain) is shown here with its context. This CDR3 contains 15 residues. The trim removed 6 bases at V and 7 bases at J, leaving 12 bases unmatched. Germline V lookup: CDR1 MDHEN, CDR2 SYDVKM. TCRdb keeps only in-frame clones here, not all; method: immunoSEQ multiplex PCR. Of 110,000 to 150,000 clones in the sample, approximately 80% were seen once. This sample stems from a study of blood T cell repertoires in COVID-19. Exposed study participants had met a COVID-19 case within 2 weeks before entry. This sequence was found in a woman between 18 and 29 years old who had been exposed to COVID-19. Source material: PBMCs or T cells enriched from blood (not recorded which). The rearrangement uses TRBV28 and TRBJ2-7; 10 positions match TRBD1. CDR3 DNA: TGTGCCAGCAGCCTACAGACAGGGGGCGGTGGTGAGCAGTACTTC. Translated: CASSLQTGGGGEQYF.